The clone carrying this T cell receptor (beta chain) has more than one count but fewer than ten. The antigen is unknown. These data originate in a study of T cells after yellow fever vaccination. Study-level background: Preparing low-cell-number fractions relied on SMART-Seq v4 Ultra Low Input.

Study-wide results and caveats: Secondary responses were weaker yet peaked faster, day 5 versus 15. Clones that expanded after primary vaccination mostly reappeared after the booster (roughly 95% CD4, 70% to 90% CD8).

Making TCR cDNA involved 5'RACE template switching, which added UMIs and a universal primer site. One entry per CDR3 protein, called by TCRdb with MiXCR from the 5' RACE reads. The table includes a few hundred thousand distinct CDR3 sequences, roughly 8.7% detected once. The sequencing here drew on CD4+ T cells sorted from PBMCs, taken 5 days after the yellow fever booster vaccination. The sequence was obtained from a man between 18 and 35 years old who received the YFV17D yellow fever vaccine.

The CDR3 DNA is TGTGCCAGCAGCCTAGGGACAGGGGCTAATTCACCCCTCCACTTT. The encoded protein is CASSLGTGANSPLHF. The chain is built from TRBV7-9 and TRBJ1-6; 10 positions match TRBD1. The V segment lost 5 bases and the J segment 6 bases; nucleotides outside the gene matches: 4. Germline V gives CDR1 SEHNR, CDR2 FQNEAQ (reference sequence). CDR3 size: 15 residues.